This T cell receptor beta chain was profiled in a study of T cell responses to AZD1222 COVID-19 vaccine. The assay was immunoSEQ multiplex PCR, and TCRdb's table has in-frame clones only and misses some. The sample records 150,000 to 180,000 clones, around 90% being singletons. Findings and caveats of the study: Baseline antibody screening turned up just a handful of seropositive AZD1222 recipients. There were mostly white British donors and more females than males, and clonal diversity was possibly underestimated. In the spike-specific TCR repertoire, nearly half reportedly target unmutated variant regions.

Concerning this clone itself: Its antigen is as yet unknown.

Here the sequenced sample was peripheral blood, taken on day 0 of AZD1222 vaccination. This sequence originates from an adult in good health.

The CDR3: CASSILLGTDTQYF. The CDR3 nucleotides read TGTGCCAGTAGTATCTTACTGGGCACAGATACGCAGTATTTT. The chain combines TRBV19 with TRBJ2-3; D remains ambiguous. The CDR3 covers 14 residues. Trimming took 3 bases from V and 1 from J, leaving 8 bases between them. From germline, CDR1 is LNHDA and CDR2 SQIVND (reference sequence).